The 32 T cell receptor beta chains in this list originate from one sample, sequenced in a study of blood T cells in healthy people across ages. A J-beta primer mix and a sample-barcoded 5' primer were used in a second PCR of roughly 6 to 11 cycles. TCRdb called the 5' RACE reads again in MiXCR, with one record for every CDR3 protein. The data contain about 1,500,000 distinct CDR3 sequences, over 25% of them singletons. The sample consisted of blood. The receptors were sampled from a woman aged 30 to 39 in good health.

The chain carries TRBV12-3 or TRBV12-4 and TRBJ2-1; D unclear. Trimming removed 2 bases at V and 10 bases at J, with 9 bases between. The CDR3 is 12 amino acids. The CDR3 loop reads CASSLFPPEQFF. The CDR3 coding sequence is TGTGCCAGCAGTTTATTCCCCCCCGAGCAGTTCTTC.

This clonotype has just a few counts. This chain uses TRBV4-1 with TRBJ2-2; D call uncertain. In germline, CDR1 is MGHRA, CDR2 YSYEKL. The CDR3 is 15 residues long. With 4 bases removed from V and 0 bases from J, the gap between germline ends came to 9 bases. CDR3 amino acids: CASSPSLPNTGELFF. The CDR3 DNA reads as TGCGCCAGCAGCCCCTCACTACCGAACACCGGGGAGCTGTTTTTT.

This clonotype turned up a few times. This chain uses TRBV3-1 with TRBJ2-1, with a possible D match to TRBD2 (5 bases). CDR1 LGHDT and CDR2 YNNKEL come from the germline V gene (reference sequence). There are 17 residues in the CDR3. Trimming stripped 3 bases from V and 4 bases from J, with 19 bases between. The CDR3 is CASSHQKGKGAYNEQFF. The CDR3 region has the DNA TGTGCCAGCAGCCACCAAAAGGGAAAGGGAGCGTACAATGAGCAGTTCTTC.

The chain uses TRBV29-1 and TRBJ2-7, with 8 bases identical to TRBD1. V dropped 5 bases and J dropped 3; count of bases not matched to a gene: 3. The CDR3 is 12 residues long. Per germline, CDR1 SQVTM and CDR2 ANQGSEA. The CDR3 coding sequence is TGCAGCGTTCCGGGACAGGACTACGAGCAGTACTTC. The encoded protein is CSVPGQDYEQYF.

The table lists this clonotype with a few counts. The CDR3 sequence: CATSDKLAGIYNEQFF. The DNA of the CDR3 is TGTGCCACCAGTGACAAACTAGCGGGGATCTACAATGAGCAGTTCTTC. V usage is TRBV24-1 and J usage is TRBJ2-1, with TRBD2 matching over 10 bases. The length of the CDR3 is 16 residues. Germline values: CDR1 KGHDR, CDR2 SFDVKD. V was clipped by 4 bases and J by 3 bases; unmatched bases: 5.

This clonotype came up a few times. The V and J genes are TRBV7-8 and TRBJ2-3; no definite D call. This CDR3 has 17 amino acids. The germline V and J ends were trimmed by 1 base and 1 base, with 15 bases remaining between them. CDR1 SGHVS and CDR2 FQNEAQ come from the germline V gene. The CDR3 here is CASSLVVSATRTDTQYF. CDR3 sequence (DNA): TGTGCCAGCAGCTTAGTAGTTTCAGCAACACGCACAGATACGCAGTATTTT.

This chain connects TRBV20-1 to TRBJ2-7, with 11 bases matching TRBD1. Trimming removed 2 bases from V and 0 bases from J; junction bases left unmatched: 3. Germline values: CDR1 DFQATT, CDR2 SNEGSKA (reference sequence). The CDR3 runs to 15 residues. CDR3 region: CSARKGTGGSYEQYF. CDR3 DNA: TGCAGTGCTAGAAAGGGGACAGGGGGCTCCTACGAGCAGTACTTC.

This clonotype was seen a handful of times. The chain joins TRBV6-2 or TRBV6-3 to TRBJ1-5; 9 positions match TRBD1. The CDR3 totals 17 residues. With V trimmed by 7 bases and J by 0 bases, 10 bases remained unmatched. The germline V gene has CDR1 MNHEY and CDR2 SVGEGT. The CDR3 here is CASTKRGQGLSNQPQHF. The CDR3 region has the DNA TGTGCCAGCACCAAACGGGGACAGGGACTTAGCAATCAGCCCCAGCATTTT.

This chain uses TRBV7-8 with TRBJ2-7, with D perhaps given as TRBD1 or TRBD2 (5 bases each). This CDR3 is 16 amino acids long. The ends were cut back, 4 bases at V and 5 bases at J, with 21 bases in the middle. The germline V gene has CDR1 SGHVS and CDR2 FQNEAQ. In nucleotides, the CDR3 is TGTGCCAGCAGCTCCAGGGTATTTCGATCGGGGCACGAGCAGTACTTC. Amino acids: CASSSRVFRSGHEQYF.

The sample holds many counts of this clonotype. The chain joins TRBV20-1 to TRBJ2-5; 10 nucleotides match TRBD2. There are 16 residues in the CDR3. CDR1 and CDR2 from the germline V gene are DFQATT and SNEGSKA (reference sequence). V was clipped by 0 bases and J by 4 bases; unmatched bases: 8. This CDR3 is CSARDPIAGGLETQYF. CDR3 nucleotides: TGCAGTGCTAGAGATCCGATAGCGGGGGGTTTAGAGACCCAGTACTTC.

The chain employs TRBV5-1 and TRBJ2-1, with D hard to call. Trimming removed 0 bases at V and 7 bases at J, with 20 bases between. Germline V gene lookup returns CDR1 SGHRS and CDR2 YFSETQ. CDR3 length equals 17 residues. In DNA, the CDR3 is TGCGCCAGCAGCTTGGGTGCGATTCCTACCGAACGGAATGAGCAGTTCTTC. It encodes CASSLGAIPTERNEQFF.

As to this clonotype: A single base separates this from a much larger clone, so it may be a read error. This sequence joins TRBV28 and TRBJ2-5; D is unclear. The end of the DNA is better explained by TRBJ2-7, so the J call may be wrong. Germline V lookup: CDR1 MDHEN, CDR2 SYDVKM. The CDR3 sequence is 13 residues long. The CDR3 bases are TGTGCCAGCAGTTTATGGCCCACCTACGAGCAGTACTTC. Its protein product is CASSLWPTYEQYF.

As regards this clonotype: No DNA is shown, since the ends of the CDR3 on it are uncertain; the CDR3 is the one TCRdb lists. The chain employs TRBV11-2 and TRBJ2-2; TRBD1, as called in the table, went unchecked against the DNA. The CDR3 contains 24 residues when both ends are counted. Germline CDR1 SGHAT, CDR2 FQNNGV. The CDR3 reads CASSLRGGINSYEQYFGPNRELFF.

The CDR3 DNA follows: TGTGCCAGCACTCGTACGGCCAGGGGCACCTACAATGAGCAGTTCTTC. It specifies CASTRTARGTYNEQFF. The chain recombines TRBV7-9 with TRBJ2-1; D is perhaps TRBD1 (6 bases). Germline V gene data show CDR1 as SEHNR and CDR2 as FQNEAQ (reference sequence). V was trimmed by 7 bases and J by 2 bases, leaving 18 bases between them. This CDR3 has 16 amino acids. The entire variable domain, with the rest obtained from reference TRBV7-9 and TRBJ2-1, is as follows: DTGVSQNPRHKITKRGQNVTFRCDPISEHNRLYWYRQTLGQGPEFLTYFQNEAQLEKSRLLSDRFSAERPKGSFSTLEIQRTEQGDSAMYLCASTRTARGTYNEQFFGPGTRLTVL.

The CDR3 nucleotides are TGTGCCAGCAGTTTTAGGAGCGGAGGGGGGATTTGGGATGAGCAGTTCTTC. This translates into CASSFRSGGGIWDEQFF. The chain employs TRBV12-3 or TRBV12-4 and TRBJ2-1, with D tentatively TRBD1 or TRBD2 (6 bases each). V was clipped by 3 bases and J by 8 bases, with 23 bases between them. The CDR3 is made up of 17 amino acids.

The rearrangement joins TRBV4-3 to TRBJ2-1; perhaps TRBD2 as D (6 bases). The ends were cut back, 4 bases at V and 5 bases at J, with 12 bases in the middle. The CDR3 has 14 residues. Germline CDR1 is LGHNA and CDR2 is YSLEER. In DNA, the CDR3 is TGCGCCAGCAGCCGGGACTTAAAAAACAATGAGCAGTTCTTC. As protein: CASSRDLKNNEQFF.

The rearrangement links TRBV29-1 to TRBJ2-3; 10 bases agree with TRBD2. V trimming: 4 bases; J trimming: 1 base; junction bases outside the gene matches: 2. From germline, CDR1 is SQVTM and CDR2 ANQGSEA. The CDR3 has 14 residues. The CDR3 sequence: CSVALAGRTDTQYF. The CDR3 nucleotides read TGCAGCGTTGCACTAGCGGGGCGCACAGATACGCAGTATTTT.

This clonotype was observed once. The rearrangement joins TRBV5-1 to TRBJ2-1, with a tentative D call TRBD2 (6 bases). The germline V gene has CDR1 SGHRS and CDR2 YFSETQ. This CDR3 is built from 14 residues. Trimming left V 1 base short and J 10 bases short, with 15 bases between. In DNA, the CDR3 is TGCGCCAGCAGCTTGTTCGCGGGGTCATGGGAGCAGTTCTTC. As protein: CASSLFAGSWEQFF. The variable domain in full, completed from reference TRBV5-1 and TRBJ2-1, reads KAGVTQTPRYLIKTRGQQVTLSCSPISGHRSVSWYQQTPGQGLQFLFEYFSETQRNKGNFPGRFSGRQFSNSRSEMNVSTLELGDSALYLCASSLFAGSWEQFFGPGTRLTVL.

This sequence joins TRBV5-1 and TRBJ1-1, with 7 positions matching TRBD1. Trimming removed 4 bases from V and 4 bases from J; junction bases left unmatched: 16. CDR3 size: 17 residues. The germline gives CDR1 SGHRS, CDR2 YFSETQ. CDR3 sequence reads: CASSLQDVVGGGTEAFF. In DNA form, the CDR3 reads TGCGCCAGCAGCCTCCAAGACGTGGTAGGGGGCGGCACTGAAGCTTTCTTT. Full variable domain (rest looked up from reference TRBV5-1 and TRBJ1-1): KAGVTQTPRYLIKTRGQQVTLSCSPISGHRSVSWYQQTPGQGLQFLFEYFSETQRNKGNFPGRFSGRQFSNSRSEMNVSTLELGDSALYLCASSLQDVVGGGTEAFFGQGTRLTVV.

In this sample, this clonotype turned up many times. The chain has TRBV12-3 or TRBV12-4 and TRBJ2-1, with TRBD1 as a possible D gene (5 bases). Trimming shortened V by 3 bases and J by 15 bases, and 15 bases separated the two germline ends. CDR3 length equals 12 residues. CDR3 bases: TGTGCCAGCAGTTTTTGGCAGGGATCGCGGTTCTTC. Protein sequence: CASSFWQGSRFF.

The chain couples TRBV9 to TRBJ1-2, with D perhaps matching TRBD1 (5 bases). This CDR3 is 16 amino acids long. V was cut by 4 bases and J by 3 bases, with 19 bases left in between. In germline, CDR1 is SGDLS, CDR2 YYNGEE. In DNA, the CDR3 is TGTGCCAGCAGCCCAAGATCCGGCAGGGACTACTATGGCTACACCTTC. Translated: CASSPRSGRDYYGYTF. Filled out from reference TRBV9 and TRBJ1-2, the complete variable domain reads DSGVTQTPKHLITATGQRVTLRCSPRSGDLSVYWYQQSLDQGLQFLIQYYNGEERAKGNILERFSAQQFPDLHSELNLSSLELGDSALYFCASSPRSGRDYYGYTFGSGTRLTVV.

The sample holds one count of this clonotype. Being one base from a much bigger clone, this may be a read error. The rearrangement links TRBV20-1 to TRBJ2-1; TRBD2 matches 11 bases. The germline V gene has CDR1 DFQATT and CDR2 SNEGSKA (reference sequence). This CDR3 region has 15 residues. CDR3 amino acids: CGAPSGGLWGNEQFF. The CDR3 region has the DNA TGCGGTGCTCCTAGCGGGGGGCTCTGGGGCAATGAGCAGTTCTTC.

This clonotype was recorded many times. The CDR3 DNA reads TGCGCCAGCAGCTTGGCCGGCCAGGGCGCGGGCTACACCTTC. This encodes CASSLAGQGAGYTF. This chain links TRBV5-1 with TRBJ1-2; weak D call: TRBD1 (5 bases). The V and J ends lost 0 bases and 8 bases respectively, with 14 bases between them. CDR1 is SGHRS, CDR2 YFSETQ, per germline. The CDR3 is 14 residues long. The full variable domain, completed using reference TRBV5-1 and TRBJ1-2, is KAGVTQTPRYLIKTRGQQVTLSCSPISGHRSVSWYQQTPGQGLQFLFEYFSETQRNKGNFPGRFSGRQFSNSRSEMNVSTLELGDSALYLCASSLAGQGAGYTFGSGTRLTVV.

This clonotype has a handful of counts. The chain recombines TRBV5-1 with TRBJ2-3; D uncertain. The germline CDR1 and CDR2 sequences are SGHRS and YFSETQ. CDR3 length: 14 residues. The V gene lost 3 bases and the J gene lost 4 bases, with 12 bases spanning the gap. The CDR3 protein is CASSSTPGADTQYF. DNA of the CDR3: TGCGCCAGCAGCTCAACCCCGGGCGCAGATACGCAGTATTTT.

In its sample, this clonotype was seen a few times. The chain uses TRBV2 and TRBJ1-6; D possibly corresponds to TRBD1 (6 bases). Germline V gene sequence: CDR1 SNHLY, CDR2 FYNNEI. The germline V and J ends were trimmed by 3 bases and 9 bases, with 12 bases remaining between them. This CDR3 contains 14 residues. CDR3: CASSDGGASSPLHF. The CDR3 DNA sequence: TGTGCCAGCAGTGATGGGGGGGCAAGTTCACCCCTCCACTTT. The whole variable domain, remainder taken from reference TRBV2 and TRBJ1-6, is EPEVTQTPSHQVTQMGQEVILRCVPISNHLYFYWYRQILGQKVEFLVSFYNNEISEKSEIFDDQFSVERPDGSNFTLKIRSTKLEDSAMYFCASSDGGASSPLHFGNGTRLTVT.

This clonotype has at least ten counts. The chain recombines TRBV6-6 with TRBJ2-7, with D unclear. Germline CDR1 is MNHNY and CDR2 is SVGAGI (reference sequence). The CDR3 spans 16 residues. Trimming took off 0 bases at V and 5 bases at J, with 17 bases between the two ends. Written as DNA, the CDR3 is TGTGCCAGCAGTTACTCGGCGACGGCCCCGGGTGACGAGCAGTACTTC. Residues: CASSYSATAPGDEQYF.

The rearrangement joins TRBV12-5 to TRBJ2-1; 8 bases are a match to TRBD1. Unmatched junction bases numbered 6, after V lost 1 base and J lost 4 bases. CDR1 and CDR2 (germline): LGHNT, FRNRAP. CDR3 size: 16 residues. CDR3 in DNA: TGTGCTAGTGGTTTGGGGACAGGGACCTCTTACAATGAGCAGTTCTTC. Residues: CASGLGTGTSYNEQFF.

A note on this clonotype: A much larger clone differs from this one at a single base, so this may be a read error. CDR3 bases: TGTGCCAGCAGCCCCAAAATAGAACTTGCACCTTCCTACGAGCAGTACGTC. Its translation: CASSPKIELAPSYEQYV. The chain carries TRBV9 and TRBJ2-7; D is unclear. Per germline, CDR1 SGDLS and CDR2 YYNGEE. This CDR3 spans 17 amino acids. The germline V and J ends were trimmed by 4 bases and 1 base, with 21 bases remaining between them.

This clonotype was counted many times. The chain uses TRBV2 and TRBJ2-3; D may correspond to TRBD1 or TRBD2 (5 bases each). V was cut by 6 bases and J by 14 bases, with 21 bases left in between. CDR3 length equals 13 residues. Germline CDR1 is SNHLY and CDR2 is FYNNEI. CDR3 amino acids: CASRDGNHQGPYF. The CDR3 nucleotides are TGTGCCAGCAGGGACGGTAACCACCAGGGACCGTATTTT.

About this clonotype: A clone one base away is much larger, so this may be a read error. The chain recombines TRBV12-3 or TRBV12-4 with TRBJ2-3; TRBD2 is a possible D gene (7 bases). The CDR3 runs 14 residues. V was cut by 3 bases and J by 5 bases, with 12 bases left in between. The CDR3 region is CASSFGGQEDTQYF. The CDR3 DNA is TGTGCCAGCAGTTTCGGGGGGCAAGAAGATACGCAGTATTTT.

This clonotype was seen a few times. The chain joins TRBV11-2 to TRBJ2-3, with D unresolved. The germline gives CDR1 SGHAT, CDR2 FQNNGV. The CDR3 consists of 12 residues. V lost 2 bases to trimming and J lost 8 bases, with 8 bases between them. The CDR3 loop is CASSLMLSTQYF. CDR3 nucleotides: TGTGCCAGCAGCTTAATGTTATCTACGCAGTATTTT.

This clonotype was counted many times. J is TRBJ2-7 and V is TRBV20-1, with D perhaps TRBD1 or TRBD2 (5 bases each). CDR1 DFQATT and CDR2 SNEGSKA come from the germline V gene (reference sequence). The CDR3 is 12 amino acids. The V gene lost 6 bases and the J gene lost 2 bases, with 11 bases spanning the gap. The CDR3 loop reads CSAWDGTYEQYF. The DNA of the CDR3 is TGCAGTGCATGGGACGGAACCTACGAGCAGTACTTC.